The sequence of this T cell receptor (beta chain) was determined in a study of T cells in pancreatic ductal adenocarcinoma. Method: immunoSEQ multiplex PCR; TCRdb's copy keeps in-frame clones and lacks some. The sample holds about 98,000 clones, nearly 95% seen once. Points from the study as a whole: Unique clonotypes were around 8-fold more numerous in blood than in tumor. Blood clonality (around 0.072) did not differ significantly from tumor (about 0.11).

The V gene's germline CDR1 is SEHNR and CDR2 FQNEAQ (reference sequence). The CDR3 runs 14 residues. Trimming at V came to 5 bases and at J to 5 bases, leaving 7 bases not matched to a gene. Selected pancreatic ductal adenocarcinoma patients had undergone surgery without neoadjuvant therapy. A note on this clone: Its antigen is unknown.

The chain uses TRBV7-9 and TRBJ2-5; 8 nucleotides line up with TRBD1. This sequence was found in a human donor with pancreatic ductal adenocarcinoma. Sequencing was carried out using PBMCs. The CDR3 DNA follows: TGTGCCAGCAGCGTGGGACAGGTCGGTGAGACCCAGTACTTC. Protein: CASSVGQVGETQYF.